Below are 25 T cell receptor beta chains sequenced from a single sample in a study of long-term antiretroviral therapy in people with HIV. Version v3.0 of the immunoSEQ assay ran at survey level. Sequencing used immunoSEQ multiplex PCR; TCRdb keeps in-frame clones, though not all of them. This table has approximately 27,000 clones, approximately 90% appearing once. This material consisted of unsorted PBMCs, taken 1.8 years after starting antiretroviral therapy. The source is a woman under 30 with HIV.

The J gene is TRBJ2-3, the V gene TRBV7-9, with unresolved D. Deletions cut 5 bases from V and 6 bases from J, with 6 bases between. The germline V gene has CDR1 SEHNR and CDR2 FQNEAQ (reference sequence). The CDR3 length is 11 residues. The CDR3 reads CASSPADTQYF. The CDR3, as DNA: TGTGCCAGCAGCCCGGCGGATACGCAGTATTTT.

This chain joins TRBV4-3 and TRBJ1-2, with 7 bases aligning to TRBD1. J gave up 8 bases and V 0 bases, and 15 bases lay outside the gene matches. The germline gives CDR1 LGHNA, CDR2 YSLEER. The CDR3 is 17 residues long. CDR3 coding DNA: TGCGCCAGCAGCCAAGATGATCGAAGAACAGGGGTGCAAGGCTACACCTTC. Residues: CASSQDDRRTGVQGYTF.

The chain recombines TRBV14 with TRBJ2-1; 7 nucleotides agree with TRBD2. CDR3 length: 14 residues. J was trimmed by 5 bases and V by 3 bases; bases with no gene match: 4. Germline lookup yields CDR1 SGHDN and CDR2 FVKESK. CDR3 region: CASSHGLGDNEQFF. The DNA for the CDR3 is TGTGCCAGCAGCCACGGACTAGGCGACAATGAGCAGTTCTTC.

The chain has TRBV6-6 and TRBJ1-5; TRBD1 agrees at 7 bases. The CDR3 consists of 15 residues. CDR1 MNHNY and CDR2 SVGAGI come from the germline V gene (reference sequence). With V trimmed by 6 bases and J by 0 bases, 5 bases remained unmatched. CDR3 DNA sequence: TGTGCCAGCAGCCCAGGGGGTAATAGCAATCAGCCCCAGCATTTT. This gives the protein CASSPGGNSNQPQHF.

The genes are TRBV28 and TRBJ2-2, with 10 bases that match TRBD1. Germline CDR1 is MDHEN and CDR2 is SYDVKM. The V segment lost 5 bases and the J segment 8 bases; nucleotides outside the gene matches: 11. The CDR3 sequence is 16 residues long. The CDR3 DNA is TGTGCCAGCAGTCCAGCGGGACAGGGGAGGTTGGGGGAGCTGTTTTTT. It translates to CASSPAGQGRLGELFF.

This clone was seen a few times. The rearrangement uses TRBV5-1 and TRBJ1-1; D is possibly TRBD1 (6 bases). Germline V gene data show CDR1 as SGHRS and CDR2 as YFSETQ. The CDR3 totals 15 residues. With 3 bases removed from V and 0 bases from J, the gap between germline ends came to 12 bases. The CDR3 spells CASSSTGPMNTEAFF. CDR3 nucleotide sequence: TGCGCCAGCAGCTCGACAGGACCGATGAACACTGAAGCTTTCTTT.

This clone is termed large. The rearrangement uses TRBV23-1 and TRBJ1-2, with no clear D. TRBV23-1 is sorted into the ORF group, with uncertain function. Deletions cut 0 bases from V and 0 bases from J, with 5 bases between. The length of the CDR3 is 14 residues. CDR3 nucleotide sequence: TGCGCCAGCAGTCAATCGAGAGCTAACTATGGCTACACCTTC. Residues: CASSQSRANYGYTF.

J is TRBJ2-2 and V is TRBV11-2; TRBD2 matches 10 bases. V trimming: 5 bases; J trimming: 3 bases; junction bases outside the gene matches: 6. This CDR3 is built from 16 residues. Per the germline V gene, CDR1 is SGHAT and CDR2 is FQNNGV. CDR3 residues: CASSREAGGHTGELFF. In nucleotides, the CDR3 is TGTGCCAGCAGCCGAGAAGCGGGAGGGCACACCGGGGAGCTGTTTTTT.

J is TRBJ2-7 and V is TRBV2; the D gene is possibly TRBD2 (6 bases). Looked up from germline, CDR1 is SNHLY and CDR2 is FYNNEI. Trimming stripped 8 bases from V and 3 bases from J, with 14 bases between. CDR3 length: 13 amino acids. CDR3 sequence reads: CASGSSVYYEQYF. The DNA for the CDR3 is TGTGCCAGCGGTTCTAGCGTTTACTACGAGCAGTACTTC.

For this clone: This sample also contains other DNA sequences that code for the same CDR3. The rearrangement links TRBV19 to TRBJ1-1; D not resolved. Trimming cost V 3 bases and J 1 base, with 6 bases left between them. CDR3 length: 13 residues. The germline V gene has CDR1 LNHDA and CDR2 SQIVND (reference sequence). The CDR3 loop is CASSISRNTEAFF. The CDR3 DNA sequence: TGTGCCAGTAGTATCTCGCGGAACACTGAAGCTTTCTTT. The full variable domain, with the rest looked up from reference TRBV19 and TRBJ1-1, is DGGITQSPKYLFRKEGQNVTLSCEQNLNHDAMYWYRQDPGQGLRLIYYSQIVNDFQKGDIAEGYSVSREKKESFPLTVTSAQKNPTAFYLCASSISRNTEAFFGQGTRLTVV.

The V call is TRBV15, the J call TRBJ2-1, with D possibly being TRBD1 (5 bases). The V and J ends lost 0 bases and 2 bases respectively, with 8 bases between them. Germline loops: CDR1 LNHNV, CDR2 YYDKDF (reference sequence). The CDR3 is 15 residues long. This CDR3 reads CATSRDRGPYNEQFF. DNA for the CDR3: TGTGCCACCAGCAGAGATAGGGGTCCCTACAATGAGCAGTTCTTC.

This clone was seen once. The rearrangement uses TRBV11-2 and TRBJ1-6; TRBD1 is a possible D gene (5 bases). Germline assignment: CDR1 SGHAT and CDR2 FQNNGV. The ends were cut back, 3 bases at V and 9 bases at J, with 12 bases in the middle. The CDR3 extends over 14 amino acids. Here the CDR3 reads CASSLRGKGSPLHF. CDR3 sequence (DNA): TGTGCCAGCAGCTTGAGGGGCAAAGGTTCACCCCTCCACTTT.

The chain has TRBV5-1 and TRBJ1-1, with a weak D call TRBD1 (5 bases). Germline CDR1 reads SGHRS; CDR2 reads YFSETQ. The CDR3 covers 16 residues. Trimming took off 0 bases at V and 3 bases at J, with 15 bases between the two ends. The CDR3 DNA follows: TGCGCCAGCAGCTTGGACGTAGAGTTGGGGGACACTGAAGCTTTCTTT. This sequence encodes CASSLDVELGDTEAFF. The full variable domain, rest sourced from reference TRBV5-1 and TRBJ1-1, is KAGVTQTPRYLIKTRGQQVTLSCSPISGHRSVSWYQQTPGQGLQFLFEYFSETQRNKGNFPGRFSGRQFSNSRSEMNVSTLELGDSALYLCASSLDVELGDTEAFFGQGTRLTVV.

The chain is built from TRBV19 and TRBJ2-1; D gene ambiguous. The CDR3 contains 15 residues. V shed 2 bases and J shed 5 bases, with 13 bases lying between them. The germline CDR1 and CDR2 sequences are LNHDA and SQIVND (reference sequence). CDR3 amino acids: CASSISAGPHNEQFF. CDR3 nucleotides: TGTGCCAGTAGTATAAGCGCAGGCCCACACAATGAGCAGTTCTTC. Using reference TRBV19 and TRBJ2-1 for the parts outside the CDR3, the full variable domain is DGGITQSPKYLFRKEGQNVTLSCEQNLNHDAMYWYRQDPGQGLRLIYYSQIVNDFQKGDIAEGYSVSREKKESFPLTVTSAQKNPTAFYLCASSISAGPHNEQFFGPGTRLTVL.

The genes are TRBV6-1 and TRBJ2-1, with 10 bases identical to TRBD2. The CDR3 runs to 15 residues. Unmatched junction bases numbered 12, after V lost 11 bases and J lost 5 bases. Germline lookup yields CDR1 MNHNS and CDR2 SASEGT. The CDR3 loop is CAHSSRTSGNNEQFF. CDR3 DNA sequence: TGTGCCCATTCGTCGAGGACTAGCGGAAACAATGAGCAGTTCTTC.

V and J are TRBV5-1 and TRBJ1-3; 7 bases line up with TRBD1. Per the germline V gene, CDR1 is SGHRS and CDR2 is YFSETQ. The CDR3 contains 17 residues. After removal of 2 bases from V and 0 bases from J, the junction contained 8 bases not matched to a gene. CDR3 DNA: TGCGCCAGCAGCTTCGAGGGGACAGCTCGCTCTGGAAACACCATATATTTT. As protein: CASSFEGTARSGNTIYF.

This chain links TRBV19 with TRBJ2-5; 9 positions agree with TRBD2. CDR1 and CDR2 from the germline V gene are LNHDA and SQIVND (reference sequence). V lost 5 bases, J lost 3 bases, and 4 bases stayed unmatched. This CDR3 comprises 14 residues. Written as DNA, the CDR3 is TGTGCCAGTAGTCCGACTAGCGGTAAAGAGACCCAGTACTTC. Its translation: CASSPTSGKETQYF.

The chain couples TRBV5-6 to TRBJ2-7; D unresolved. V dropped 2 bases and J dropped 2 bases, with 2 bases sitting between them. The CDR3 loop spans 11 amino acids. Per the germline V gene, CDR1 is SGHDT and CDR2 is YYEEEE. The CDR3, as DNA: TGTGCCAGCAGCTTTACCTACGAGCAGTACTTC. Protein product: CASSFTYEQYF.

In its sample, this clone was seen once. The rearrangement links TRBV7-9 to TRBJ2-1; D may be TRBD2 (5 bases). Germline V gives CDR1 SEHNR, CDR2 FQNEAQ (reference sequence). The CDR3 loop spans 12 amino acids. Between the trimmed V and J ends, which lost 2 bases and 12 bases, there was a span of 11 bases. The CDR3 DNA follows: TGTGCCAGCAGCTTACGGGGTCTAGGGCAGTTCTTC. It codes for CASSLRGLGQFF.

The V and J genes are TRBV7-3 and TRBJ2-2; 10 bases are a match to TRBD2. Trimming cost V 5 bases and J 4 bases; bases outside gene matches: 13. CDR3 size: 18 residues. Germline V CDR1 and CDR2: SGHTA, FQGTGA. CDR3 bases: TGTGCCAGCAGCCCACAAGCGGGAGGGCGGACGATCACCGGGGAGCTGTTTTTT. It encodes CASSPQAGGRTITGELFF.

This clone is a singleton in its sample. This chain links TRBV4-3 with TRBJ2-7; the D gene is possibly TRBD2 (7 bases). V lost 0 bases to trimming and J lost 0 bases, with 18 bases between them. The CDR3 sequence is 18 residues long. Germline-derived CDR1 and CDR2 are LGHNA and YSLEER. CDR3: CASSQEVNRGGGSYEQYF. Here the CDR3 DNA reads TGCGCCAGCAGCCAAGAGGTGAACCGAGGGGGGGGCTCCTACGAGCAGTACTTC.

The chain recombines TRBV7-3 with TRBJ2-5; 10 positions match TRBD2. Germline-derived CDR1 and CDR2 are SGHTA and FQGTGA. The CDR3 runs 17 residues. The V gene end was trimmed by 5 bases and the J gene end by 5 bases; junction bases not matched to a gene: 14. CDR3 nucleotides: TGTGCCAGCAGCCAGAGACCGAGCGGGAGGGCCGAGGAGACCCAGTACTTC. Its protein is CASSQRPSGRAEETQYF.

The chain combines TRBV27 with TRBJ2-6; 12 bases match TRBD2. CDR1 MNHEY and CDR2 SMNVEV come from the germline V gene (reference sequence). The CDR3 consists of 21 residues. Trimming took 2 bases from V and 2 from J; bases not matched to a gene: 13. CDR3 nucleotide sequence: TGTGCCAGCAGTTTAAGGGGGCGGACTAGCGGGATGAGGGCTGGGGCCAACGTCCTGACTTTC. Protein: CASSLRGRTSGMRAGANVLTF.

The chain is built from TRBV19 and TRBJ2-1; perhaps D is TRBD1 or TRBD2 (6 bases each). Germline CDR1 LNHDA, CDR2 SQIVND (reference sequence). V was shortened by 8 bases and J by 0 bases, with 14 bases between the two germline ends. The CDR3 covers 15 residues. The CDR3 DNA reads TGTGCCAGTCAGGGGCGGACTACCTCCTACAATGAGCAGTTCTTC. Encoded protein: CASQGRTTSYNEQFF.

The J gene is TRBJ2-1, the V gene TRBV6-5; no clear D. Germline assignment: CDR1 MNHEY and CDR2 SVGAGI. The CDR3 covers 13 residues. The ends were cut back, 2 bases at V and 5 bases at J, with 7 bases in the middle. The CDR3 loop is CASSYPGDNEQFF. As DNA, the CDR3 is TGTGCCAGCAGTTACCCCGGTGACAATGAGCAGTTCTTC.